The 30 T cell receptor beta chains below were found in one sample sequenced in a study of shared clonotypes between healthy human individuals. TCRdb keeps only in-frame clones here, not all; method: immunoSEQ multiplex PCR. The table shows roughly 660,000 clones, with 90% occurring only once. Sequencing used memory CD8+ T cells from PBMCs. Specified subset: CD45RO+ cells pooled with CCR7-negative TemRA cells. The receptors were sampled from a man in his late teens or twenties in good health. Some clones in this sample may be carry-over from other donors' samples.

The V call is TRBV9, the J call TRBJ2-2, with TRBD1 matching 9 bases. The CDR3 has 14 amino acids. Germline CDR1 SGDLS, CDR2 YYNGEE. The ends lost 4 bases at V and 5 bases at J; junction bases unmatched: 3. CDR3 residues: CASSSGQGTGELFF. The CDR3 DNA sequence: TGTGCCAGCAGCTCCGGACAGGGGACCGGGGAGCTGTTTTTT.

The CDR3 loop reads CASSSGSRRMQYF. The CDR3 bases are TGTGCCAGCAGTTCCGGGTCCCGCCGGATGCAGTACTTC. The rearrangement uses TRBV6-5 and TRBJ2-7; D not certain. CDR3 length equals 13 residues. Trimming cost V 4 bases and J 9 bases, with 16 bases left between them. Germline V gene data show CDR1 as MNHEY and CDR2 as SVGAGI.

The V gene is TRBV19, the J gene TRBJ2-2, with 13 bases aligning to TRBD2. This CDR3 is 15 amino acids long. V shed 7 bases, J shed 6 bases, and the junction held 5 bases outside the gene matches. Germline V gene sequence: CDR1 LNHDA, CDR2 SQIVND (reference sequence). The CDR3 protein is CASIWTSGSSGELFF. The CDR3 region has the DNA TGTGCCAGTATCTGGACTAGCGGGAGTTCCGGGGAGCTGTTTTTT.

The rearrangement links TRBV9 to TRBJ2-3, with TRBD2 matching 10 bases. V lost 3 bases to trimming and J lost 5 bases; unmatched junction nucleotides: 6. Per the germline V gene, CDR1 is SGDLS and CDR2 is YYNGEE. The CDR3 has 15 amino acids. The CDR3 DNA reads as TGTGCCAGCAGCGCAGCGGGAGGGCCGGGAGATACGCAGTATTTT. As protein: CASSAAGGPGDTQYF.

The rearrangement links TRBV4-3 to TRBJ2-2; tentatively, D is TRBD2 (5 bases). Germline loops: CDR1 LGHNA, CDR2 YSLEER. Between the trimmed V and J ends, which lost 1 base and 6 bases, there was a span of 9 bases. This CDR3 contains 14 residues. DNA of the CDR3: TGCGCCAGCAGCCAAGCGTCCGGGGCCGGGGAGCTGTTTTTT. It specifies CASSQASGAGELFF.

DNA for the CDR3: TGTGCCAGCAGTGCAGACAGGGAAGGTTATGGAAACACCATATATTTT. Translation: CASSADREGYGNTIYF. The chain combines TRBV2 with TRBJ1-3; 7 nucleotides line up with TRBD1. J gave up 3 bases and V 4 bases, and 9 bases lay outside the gene matches. The CDR3 extends over 16 amino acids. Germline V CDR1 and CDR2: SNHLY, FYNNEI.

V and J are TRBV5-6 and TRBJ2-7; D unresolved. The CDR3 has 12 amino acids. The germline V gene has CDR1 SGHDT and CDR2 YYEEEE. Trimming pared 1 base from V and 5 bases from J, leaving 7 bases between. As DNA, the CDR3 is TGTGCCAGCAGCTTGCAGAGGAACGAGCAGTACTTC. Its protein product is CASSLQRNEQYF.

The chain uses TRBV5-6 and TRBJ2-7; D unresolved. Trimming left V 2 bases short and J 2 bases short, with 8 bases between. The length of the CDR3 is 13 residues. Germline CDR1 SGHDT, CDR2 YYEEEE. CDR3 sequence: CASSLPGPYEQYF. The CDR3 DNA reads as TGTGCCAGCAGCTTACCTGGGCCCTACGAGCAGTACTTC.

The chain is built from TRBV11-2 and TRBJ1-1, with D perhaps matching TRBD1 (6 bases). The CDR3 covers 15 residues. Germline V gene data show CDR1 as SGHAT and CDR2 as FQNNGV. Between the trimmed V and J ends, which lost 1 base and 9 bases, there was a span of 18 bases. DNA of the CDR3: TGTGCCAGCAGCTTAGTCTTCGCGTCAGGGGCTCAAGCTTTCTTT. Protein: CASSLVFASGAQAFF. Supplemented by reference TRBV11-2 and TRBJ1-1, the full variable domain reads EAGVAQSPRYKIIEKRQSVAFWCNPISGHATLYWYQQILGQGPKLLIQFQNNGVVDDSQLPKDRFSAERLKGVDSTLKIQPAKLEDSAVYLCASSLVFASGAQAFFGQGTRLTVV.

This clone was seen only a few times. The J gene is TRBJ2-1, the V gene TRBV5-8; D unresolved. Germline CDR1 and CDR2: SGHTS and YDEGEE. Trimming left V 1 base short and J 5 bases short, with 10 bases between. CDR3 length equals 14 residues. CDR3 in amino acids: CASSLKSVNNEQFF. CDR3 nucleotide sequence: TGTGCCAGCAGCTTGAAATCGGTTAACAATGAGCAGTTCTTC. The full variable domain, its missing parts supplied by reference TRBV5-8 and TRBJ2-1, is EAGVTQSPTHLIKTRGQQATLRCSPISGHTSVYWYQQALGLGLQFLLWYDEGEERNRGNFPPRFSGRQFPNYSSELNVNALELEDSALYLCASSLKSVNNEQFFGPGTRLTVL.

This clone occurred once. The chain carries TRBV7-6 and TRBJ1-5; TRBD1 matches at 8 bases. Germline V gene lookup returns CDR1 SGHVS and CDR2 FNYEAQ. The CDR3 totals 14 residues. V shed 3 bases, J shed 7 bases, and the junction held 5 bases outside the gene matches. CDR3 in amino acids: CASSFAGGGQPQHF. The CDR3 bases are TGTGCCAGCAGCTTTGCAGGGGGCGGCCAGCCCCAGCATTTT.

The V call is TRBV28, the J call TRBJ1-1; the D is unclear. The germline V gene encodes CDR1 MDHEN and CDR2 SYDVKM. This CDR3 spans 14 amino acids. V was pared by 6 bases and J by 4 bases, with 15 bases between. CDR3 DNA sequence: TGTGCCAGCAGGTCGCCCGGCGCTAGCACTGAAGCTTTCTTT. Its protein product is CASRSPGASTEAFF.

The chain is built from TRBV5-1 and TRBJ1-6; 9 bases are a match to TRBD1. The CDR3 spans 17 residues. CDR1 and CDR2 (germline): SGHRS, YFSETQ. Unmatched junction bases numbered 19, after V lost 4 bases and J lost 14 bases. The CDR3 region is CASSPLTGGQSTRALHF. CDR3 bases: TGCGCCAGCAGCCCCCTGACAGGGGGACAGTCTACAAGAGCCCTCCACTTT.

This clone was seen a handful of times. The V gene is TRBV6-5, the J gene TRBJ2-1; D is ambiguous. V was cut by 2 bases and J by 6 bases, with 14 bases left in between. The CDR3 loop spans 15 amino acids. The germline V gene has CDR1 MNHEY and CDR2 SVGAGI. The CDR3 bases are TGTGCCAGCAGTTACGGCCGCGGCGGTCTCAATGAGCAGTTCTTC. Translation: CASSYGRGGLNEQFF.

The CDR3 loop is CASSDQDRASWGNTEAFF. In DNA form, the CDR3 reads TGTGCCAGCAGTGATCAGGACAGGGCCTCTTGGGGGAACACTGAAGCTTTCTTT. The chain links TRBV6-1 to TRBJ1-1; 8 bases fit TRBD1. The CDR3 runs to 18 residues. After removal of 3 bases from V and 1 base from J, the junction contained 13 bases not matched to a gene. Germline CDR1 and CDR2: MNHNS and SASEGT.

The DNA of the CDR3 is TGTGCCAGCAGTTTAGTTCTGGGGCCGGTCAGAGAGACCCAGTACTTC. Translating it yields CASSLVLGPVRETQYF. This chain joins TRBV27 and TRBJ2-5; perhaps TRBD1 as D (5 bases). This CDR3 contains 16 residues. Per the germline V gene, CDR1 is MNHEY and CDR2 is SMNVEV (reference sequence). Trimming took 2 bases from V and 4 from J, leaving 17 bases between them.

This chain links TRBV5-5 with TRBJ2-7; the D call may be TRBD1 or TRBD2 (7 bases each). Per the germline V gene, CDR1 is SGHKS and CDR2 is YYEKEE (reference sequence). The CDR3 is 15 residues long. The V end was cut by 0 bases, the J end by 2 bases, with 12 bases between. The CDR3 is CASSLERDSPYEQYF. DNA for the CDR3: TGTGCCAGCAGCTTGGAGCGGGACAGTCCCTACGAGCAGTACTTC.

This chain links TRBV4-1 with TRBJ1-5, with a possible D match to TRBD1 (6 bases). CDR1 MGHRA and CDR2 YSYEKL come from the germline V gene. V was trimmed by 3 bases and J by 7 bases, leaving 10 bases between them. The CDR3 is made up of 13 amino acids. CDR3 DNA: TGCGCCAGCAGCCATTCACAGGGACAGCCCCAGCATTTT. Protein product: CASSHSQGQPQHF.

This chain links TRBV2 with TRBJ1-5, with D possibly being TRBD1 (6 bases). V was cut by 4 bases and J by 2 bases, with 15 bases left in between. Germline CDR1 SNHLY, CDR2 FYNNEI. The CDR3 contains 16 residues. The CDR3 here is CASSGTGMVRNQPQHF. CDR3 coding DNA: TGTGCCAGCAGTGGCACAGGGATGGTACGCAATCAGCCCCAGCATTTT.

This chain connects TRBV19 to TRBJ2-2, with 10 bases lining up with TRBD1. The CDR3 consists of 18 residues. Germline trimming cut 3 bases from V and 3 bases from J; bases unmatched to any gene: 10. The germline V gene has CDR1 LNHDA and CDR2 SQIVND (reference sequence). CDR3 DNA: TGTGCCAGTAGTATCACATACCGACAGGGGGCGGACACCGGGGAGCTGTTTTTT. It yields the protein CASSITYRQGADTGELFF.

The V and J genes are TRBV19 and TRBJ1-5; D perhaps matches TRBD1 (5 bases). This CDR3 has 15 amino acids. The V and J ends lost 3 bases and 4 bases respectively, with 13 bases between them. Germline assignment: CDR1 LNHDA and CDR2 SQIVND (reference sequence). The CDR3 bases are TGTGCCAGTAGTATTTTTCGGGGGGTAAATCAGCCCCAGCATTTT. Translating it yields CASSIFRGVNQPQHF. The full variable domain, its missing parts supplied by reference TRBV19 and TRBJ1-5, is DGGITQSPKYLFRKEGQNVTLSCEQNLNHDAMYWYRQDPGQGLRLIYYSQIVNDFQKGDIAEGYSVSREKKESFPLTVTSAQKNPTAFYLCASSIFRGVNQPQHFGDGTRLSIL.

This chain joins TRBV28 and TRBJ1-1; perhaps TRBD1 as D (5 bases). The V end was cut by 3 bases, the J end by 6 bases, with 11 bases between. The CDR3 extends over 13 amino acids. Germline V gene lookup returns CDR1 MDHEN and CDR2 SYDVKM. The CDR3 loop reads CASSFLREAEAFF. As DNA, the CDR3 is TGTGCCAGCAGTTTCCTCAGGGAGGCTGAAGCTTTCTTT. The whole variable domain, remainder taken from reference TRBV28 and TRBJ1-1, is DVKVTQSSRYLVKRTGEKVFLECVQDMDHENMFWYRQDPGLGLRLIYFSYDVKMKEKGDIPEGYSVSREKKERFSLILESASTNQTSMYLCASSFLREAEAFFGQGTRLTVV.

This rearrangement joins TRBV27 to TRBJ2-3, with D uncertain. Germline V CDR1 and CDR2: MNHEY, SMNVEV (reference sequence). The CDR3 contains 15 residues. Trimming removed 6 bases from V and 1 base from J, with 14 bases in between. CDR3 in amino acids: CASSPPTLGTDTQYF. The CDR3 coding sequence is TGTGCCAGCAGCCCGCCGACGCTGGGCACAGATACGCAGTATTTT.

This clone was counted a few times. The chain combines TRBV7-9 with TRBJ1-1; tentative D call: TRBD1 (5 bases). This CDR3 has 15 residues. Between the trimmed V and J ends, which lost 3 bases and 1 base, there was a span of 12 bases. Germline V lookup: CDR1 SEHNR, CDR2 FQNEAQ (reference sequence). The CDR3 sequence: CASSFRDRGNTEAFF. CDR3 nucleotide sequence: TGTGCCAGCAGCTTCAGGGATCGGGGGAACACTGAAGCTTTCTTT.

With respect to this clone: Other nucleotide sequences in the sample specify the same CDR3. The CDR3 DNA reads TGTGCCAGCAGCGCCGATTCCTACGAGCAGTACTTC. Protein: CASSADSYEQYF. V is TRBV9 and J is TRBJ2-7; no clear D. V shed 3 bases and J shed 1 base, with 5 bases lying between them. CDR1 is SGDLS and CDR2 is YYNGEE in the germline V gene. The CDR3 consists of 12 residues.

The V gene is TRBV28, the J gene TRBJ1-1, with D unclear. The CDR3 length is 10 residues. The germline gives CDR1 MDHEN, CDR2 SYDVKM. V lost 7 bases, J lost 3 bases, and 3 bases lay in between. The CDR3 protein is CASKHTEAFF. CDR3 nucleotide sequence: TGTGCCAGCAAACACACTGAAGCTTTCTTT.

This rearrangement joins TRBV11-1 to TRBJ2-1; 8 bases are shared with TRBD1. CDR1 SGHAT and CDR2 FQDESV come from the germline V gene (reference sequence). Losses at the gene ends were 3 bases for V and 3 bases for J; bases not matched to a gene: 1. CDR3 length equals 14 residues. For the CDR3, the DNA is TGTGCCAGCAGCTTTGGACAGGGCTACAATGAGCAGTTCTTC. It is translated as CASSFGQGYNEQFF.

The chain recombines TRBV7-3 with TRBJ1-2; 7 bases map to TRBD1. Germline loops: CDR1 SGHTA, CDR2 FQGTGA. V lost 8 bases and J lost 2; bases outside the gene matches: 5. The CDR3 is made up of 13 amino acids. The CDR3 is CASSQGGNYGYTF. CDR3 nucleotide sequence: TGTGCCAGCTCCCAGGGGGGGAACTATGGCTACACCTTC.

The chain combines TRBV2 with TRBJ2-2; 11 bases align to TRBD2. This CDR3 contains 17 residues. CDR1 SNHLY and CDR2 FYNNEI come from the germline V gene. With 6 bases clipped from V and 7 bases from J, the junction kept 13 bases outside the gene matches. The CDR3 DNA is TGTGCCAGCAGGCCCCGACTAGCGGGACGTCTTGGCGGGGAGCTGTTTTTT. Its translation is CASRPRLAGRLGGELFF.

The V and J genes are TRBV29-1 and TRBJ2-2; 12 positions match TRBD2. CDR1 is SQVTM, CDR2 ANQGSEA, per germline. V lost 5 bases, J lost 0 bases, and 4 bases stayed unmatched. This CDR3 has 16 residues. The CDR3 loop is CSVTGTSGPNTGELFF. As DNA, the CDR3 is TGCAGCGTTACGGGGACTAGCGGGCCGAACACCGGGGAGCTGTTTTTT.